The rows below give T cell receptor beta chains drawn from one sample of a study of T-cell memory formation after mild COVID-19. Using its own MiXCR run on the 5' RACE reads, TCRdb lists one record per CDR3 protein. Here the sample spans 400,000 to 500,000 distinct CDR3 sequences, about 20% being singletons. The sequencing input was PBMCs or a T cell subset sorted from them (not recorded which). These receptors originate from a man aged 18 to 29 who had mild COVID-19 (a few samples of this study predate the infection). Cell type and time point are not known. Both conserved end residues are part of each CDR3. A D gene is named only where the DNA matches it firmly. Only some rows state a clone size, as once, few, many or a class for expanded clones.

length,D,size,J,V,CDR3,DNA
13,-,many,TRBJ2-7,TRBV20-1,CSVAGAGFYEQYF,TGCAGTGTCGCGGGGGCGGGATTCTACGAGCAGTACTTC
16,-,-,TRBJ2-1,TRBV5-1,CASSSSQGYSYNEQFF,TGCGCCAGCAGCTCCTCCCAGGGATACTCCTACAATGAGCAGTTCTTC
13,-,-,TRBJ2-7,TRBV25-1,CASRKQGSYEQYF,TGTGCCAGCAGGAAACAGGGTTCCTACGAGCAGTACTTC
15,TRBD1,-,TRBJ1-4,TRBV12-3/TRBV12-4,CASSLRQGAGEKLFF,TGTGCCAGCAGTTTACGACAGGGGGCAGGAGAAAAACTGTTTTTT
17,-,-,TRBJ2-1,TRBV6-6,CASSYSRFRQSYNEQFF,TGTGCCAGCAGTTACTCGAGGTTTCGACAGAGCTACAATGAGCAGTTCTTC
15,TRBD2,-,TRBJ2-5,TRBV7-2,CASSLSAGYQETQYF,TGTGCCAGCAGCCTTTCAGCGGGGTACCAAGAGACCCAGTACTTC
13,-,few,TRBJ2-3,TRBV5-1,CASSNAETGTQYF,TGCGCCAGCAGCAACGCGGAAACTGGTACGCAGTATTTT
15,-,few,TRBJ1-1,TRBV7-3,CASSPPRGANTEAFF,TGTGCCAGCAGCCCGCCCCGAGGGGCGAACACTGAAGCTTTCTTT
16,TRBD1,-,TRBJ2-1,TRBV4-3,CASSQDWDRGTNEQFF,TGCGCCAGCAGCCAAGATTGGGACAGGGGGACTAATGAGCAGTTCTTC
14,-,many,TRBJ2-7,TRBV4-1,CASSTGQGAYEQYF,TGCGCCAGCAGCACGGGACAAGGAGCCTACGAGCAGTACTTC
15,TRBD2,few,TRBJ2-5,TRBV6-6,CASSRLAGEWETQYF,TGTGCCAGCAGCCGACTAGCGGGGGAGTGGGAGACCCAGTACTTC
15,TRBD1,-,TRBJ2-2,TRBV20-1,CSAIYRGPGTGELFF,TGCAGTGCTATATACAGGGGGCCGGGCACCGGGGAGCTGTTTTTT
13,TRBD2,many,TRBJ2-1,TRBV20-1,CSAYLAGFNEQFF,TGCAGTGCCTACCTAGCGGGGTTCAATGAGCAGTTCTTC
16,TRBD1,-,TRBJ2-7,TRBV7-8,CASSLDGQGATYEQYF,TGTGCCAGCAGCTTAGATGGGCAGGGGGCCACCTACGAGCAGTACTTC
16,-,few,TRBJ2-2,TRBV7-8,CASSPTRAVNTGELFF,TGTGCCAGCAGCCCCACCCGGGCAGTGAACACCGGGGAGCTGTTTTTT
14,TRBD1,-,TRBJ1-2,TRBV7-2,CASSRTGGEYGYTF,TGTGCCAGCAGCCGGACAGGGGGGGAGTATGGCTACACCTTC
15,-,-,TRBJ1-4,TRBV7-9,CASRRNRATNEKLFF,TGTGCCAGCAGACGAAACAGAGCAACTAATGAAAAACTGTTTTTT
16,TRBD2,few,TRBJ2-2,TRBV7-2,CASSPRLAGNTGELFF,TGTGCCAGCAGCCCGCGACTAGCGGGGAACACCGGGGAGCTGTTTTTT
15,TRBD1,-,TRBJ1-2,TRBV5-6,CASSLLATGPYGYTF,TGTGCCAGCAGCTTGCTCGCGACAGGGCCCTATGGCTACACCTTC
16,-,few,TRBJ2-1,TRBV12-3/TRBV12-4,CASSPVGGGDYNEQFF,TGTGCCAGCAGTCCGGTCGGAGGCGGGGATTACAATGAGCAGTTCTTC
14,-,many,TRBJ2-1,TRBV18,CASSPDRSYNEQFF,TGTGCCAGCTCCCCCGACAGGTCCTACAATGAGCAGTTCTTC
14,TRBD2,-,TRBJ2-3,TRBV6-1,CASAGTSVRGTQYF,TGTGCCAGCGCCGGGACTAGCGTCAGGGGTACGCAGTATTTT
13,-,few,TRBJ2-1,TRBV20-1,CSASMGAYNEQFF,TGCAGTGCTAGTATGGGGGCCTACAATGAGCAGTTCTTC
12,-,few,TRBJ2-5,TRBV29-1,CSVEVGEETQYF,TGCAGCGTTGAAGTTGGGGAAGAGACCCAGTACTTC
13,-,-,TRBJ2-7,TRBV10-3,CAIHRDSDYEQYF,TGTGCCATCCACCGGGACTCCGACTACGAGCAGTACTTC
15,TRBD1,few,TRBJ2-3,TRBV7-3,CASSLMGQITDTQYF,TGTGCCAGCAGCTTAATGGGACAGATCACAGATACGCAGTATTTT
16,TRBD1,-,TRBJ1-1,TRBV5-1,CASSWGGDREDTEAFF,TGCGCCAGCAGCTGGGGGGGTGACAGGGAAGACACTGAAGCTTTCTTT
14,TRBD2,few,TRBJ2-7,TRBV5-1,CASSDSGDAYEQYF,TGCGCCAGCAGCGACAGCGGGGACGCCTACGAGCAGTACTTC
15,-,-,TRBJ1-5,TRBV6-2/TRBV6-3,CASSSRTRGNQPQHF,TGTGCCAGCAGTTCGAGGACCCGGGGCAATCAGCCCCAGCATTTT
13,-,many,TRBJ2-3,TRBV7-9,CASSTRGPDTQYF,TGTGCCAGCAGCACCCGGGGTCCAGATACGCAGTATTTT
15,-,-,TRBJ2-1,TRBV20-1,CSAHSTGLSYNEQFF,TGCAGTGCCCACTCCACGGGGCTCTCCTACAATGAGCAGTTCTTC
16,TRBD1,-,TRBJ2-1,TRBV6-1,CASSEIPGQGNNEQFF,TGTGCCAGCAGTGAGATCCCGGGACAGGGGAACAATGAGCAGTTCTTC
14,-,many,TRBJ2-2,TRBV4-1,CASSSTGIPGELFF,TGCGCCAGCAGCTCTACAGGGATTCCCGGGGAGCTGTTTTTT
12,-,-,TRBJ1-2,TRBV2,CASRSTGYGYTF,TGTGCCAGCAGATCGACAGGATATGGCTACACCTTC
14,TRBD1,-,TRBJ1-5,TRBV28,CASSVSRTGQPKHF,TGTGCCAGCAGCGTTTCTAGGACAGGTCAGCCCAAGCATTTT
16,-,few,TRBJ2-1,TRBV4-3,CASSPLGQSSYNEQFF,TGCGCCAGCAGCCCACTCGGACAGAGCTCCTACAATGAGCAGTTCTTC
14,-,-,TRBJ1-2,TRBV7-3,CASSGVDRARGYTF,TGTGCCAGCAGCGGAGTGGACCGCGCGCGCGGCTACACCTTC
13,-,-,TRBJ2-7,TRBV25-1,CASSPTPLYEQYF,TGTGCCAGCAGCCCCACGCCACTCTACGAGCAGTACTTC
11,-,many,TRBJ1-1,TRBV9,CASSDGTEAFF,TGTGCCAGCAGCGACGGCACTGAAGCTTTCTTT
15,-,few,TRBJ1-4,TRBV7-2,CASSPGSPRGEKLFF,TGTGCCAGCAGCCCAGGGAGCCCTCGGGGAGAAAAACTGTTTTTT
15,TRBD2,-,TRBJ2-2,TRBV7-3,CASSLNQAGSGELFF,TGTGCCAGCAGCTTAAACCAAGCGGGGTCCGGGGAGCTGTTTTTT
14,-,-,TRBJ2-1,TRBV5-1,CASSYIPSYNEQFF,TGCGCCAGCAGCTACATCCCCTCCTACAATGAGCAGTTCTTC
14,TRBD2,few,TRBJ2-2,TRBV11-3,CASRLAVNTGELFF,TGTGCCAGCAGACTAGCGGTGAACACCGGGGAGCTGTTTTTT
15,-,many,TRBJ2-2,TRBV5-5,CASSLVRAKTGELFF,TGTGCCAGCAGCTTGGTACGCGCAAAGACCGGGGAGCTGTTTTTT
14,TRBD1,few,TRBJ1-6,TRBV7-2,CASRDRGLNSPLHF,TGTGCCAGCAGGGACAGGGGGCTGAATTCACCCCTCCACTTT
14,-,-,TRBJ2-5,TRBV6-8,CASRRTLARETQYF,TGTGCCAGCAGGAGGACTCTGGCGCGAGAGACCCAGTACTTC
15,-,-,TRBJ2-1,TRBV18,CASSPFRDGYNEQFF,TGTGCCAGCTCACCATTCCGGGACGGCTACAATGAGCAGTTCTTC
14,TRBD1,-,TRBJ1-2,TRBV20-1,CSARDRGRDYGYTF,TGCAGTGCTAGGGACAGGGGGCGAGACTATGGCTACACCTTC
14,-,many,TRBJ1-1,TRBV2,CASSRDIMNTEAFF,TGTGCCAGCAGCAGGGACATCATGAACACTGAAGCTTTCTTT
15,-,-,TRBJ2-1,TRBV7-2,CASSVPQGGGNEQFF,TGTGCCAGCAGCGTACCTCAGGGTGGTGGGAATGAGCAGTTCTTC
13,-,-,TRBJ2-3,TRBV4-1,CASSQESSDTQYF,TGCGCCAGCAGCCAAGAGAGCTCAGATACGCAGTATTTT
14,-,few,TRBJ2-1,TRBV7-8,CASSLPGLYNEQFF,TGTGCCAGCAGCTTACCGGGACTGTACAATGAGCAGTTCTTC
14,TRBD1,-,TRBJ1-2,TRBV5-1,CASRTDRVRYGYTF,TGCGCCAGCAGAACGGACAGGGTGAGGTATGGCTACACCTTC
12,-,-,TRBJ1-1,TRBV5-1,CASSFDGDEAFF,TGCGCCAGCAGCTTCGATGGTGATGAAGCTTTCTTT
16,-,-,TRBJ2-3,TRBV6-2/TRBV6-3,CASSYFRQRSTDTQYF,TGTGCCAGCAGTTACTTTCGACAGCGAAGCACAGATACGCAGTATTTT
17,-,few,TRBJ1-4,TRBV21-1,CASRQGGGPATNEKLFF,TGTGCCAGCAGGCAAGGTGGAGGTCCGGCAACTAATGAAAAACTGTTTTTT
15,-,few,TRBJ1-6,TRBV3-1,CASSQGAGYSSPLHF,TGTGCCAGCAGCCAAGGGGCGGGGTATAGCTCACCCCTCCACTTT
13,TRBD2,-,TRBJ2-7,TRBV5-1,CASSLGEGFEQYF,TGCGCCAGCAGCTTGGGGGAGGGTTTCGAGCAGTACTTC